This TCR beta chain was sequenced in a study of blood T cell repertoires in COVID-19. Study background: Some COVID-19 samples were acute and others convalescent; all came from the United States, Italy and Spain. In each case, the material was cDNA or gDNA derived from T cells, B-cell-depleted T cells, or PBMCs.

Trimming cost V 0 bases and J 0 bases, with 9 bases left between them. Germline loops: CDR1 SGHTA, CDR2 FQGNSA. This CDR3 region has 16 residues. Using immunoSEQ multiplex PCR, the repertoire was profiled, and TCRdb retains in-frame clones only, with some absent. The sample has fewer than 250,000 clones, roughly 87% seen once. V and J are TRBV7-2 and TRBJ2-4, with a weak D call TRBD2 (6 bases). The sequence came from a woman between 25 and 40 years old with acute COVID-19. The material sequenced was PBMCs or T cells enriched from blood (not recorded which). In DNA, the CDR3 is TGTGCCAGCAGCTTAGCAGGAGGGCTAGCCAAAAACATTCAGTACTTC. Translated, it gives CASSLAGGLAKNIQYF.